Listed below are T cell receptor beta chains from one sample, sequenced in a study of blood T cell repertoires in COVID-19. Produced via immunoSEQ multiplex PCR; TCRdb's table is partial and in-frame only. The sample lists about 97,000 clones; about nine tenths were seen once. Sequences were obtained from peripheral blood. The receptors were sampled from a man aged 50 to 59 with acute or convalescent COVID-19. CDR3s include the opening cysteine and the closing phenylalanine or tryptophan. The D gene is left open where the match is weak. The size entry is marked missing in some rows and otherwise reads once, few, many or a size class.

TGTGCCAGCAGTTTACAGGGGCGGATTTGGGACGAGCAGTACTTC,CASSLQGRIWDEQYF,TRBV27,TRBJ2-7,NA,NA
TGTGCCAGCAGCCAAACCGGGGACAGAGGTCAGCCCCAGCATTTT,CASSQTGDRGQPQHF,TRBV3-1/TRBV3-2,TRBJ1-5,NA,TRBD1
TGTGCCAGCAGTGGGACAGGGAACTATGGCTACACCTTC,CASSGTGNYGYTF,TRBV2,TRBJ1-2,NA,TRBD1
TGTGCCAGCAGTTCTAGTCCGGGACAGTCTGAGCAGTACTTC,CASSSSPGQSEQYF,TRBV28,TRBJ2-7,NA,TRBD1
TGCGCCAGCAGTTACGGCCTTCTAAGGGGGGAAAAACTGTTTTTT,CASSYGLLRGEKLFF,TRBV4-1,TRBJ1-4,NA,NA
TGTGCCAGCAGCCCTGGGCAGGGGGCGGGTAATTCACCCCTCCACTTT,CASSPGQGAGNSPLHF,TRBV7-2,TRBJ1-6,NA,TRBD1
TGTGCCAGCAGCCCAGGCACAGGGACGTCCGGGGAGCTGTTTTTT,CASSPGTGTSGELFF,TRBV5-5,TRBJ2-2,NA,NA
TGTGCCAGCAGCTTAGCGCGGTCGACAGGAGATAGCAATCAGCCCCAGCATTTT,CASSLARSTGDSNQPQHF,TRBV7-9,TRBJ1-5,NA,NA
TGTGCCAGCGGGGGACAGGGGGCTGCTGGCTACACCTTC,CASGGQGAAGYTF,TRBV6-5,TRBJ1-2,NA,TRBD1
TGTGCCAGCAGCTTGGGAGACAACCAGCAGTTCTTC,CASSLGDNQQFF,TRBV5-6,TRBJ2-1,NA,NA
TGTGCCAGCAACCTAGGGGCGGATACGCAGTATTTT,CASNLGADTQYF,TRBV6-5,TRBJ2-3,NA,NA
TGTGCCAGCAGCTTAGAGAGTCCTAGCCTAAGCTCCTACGAGCAGTACTTC,CASSLESPSLSSYEQYF,TRBV7-6,TRBJ2-7,NA,NA
TGTGCCAGCAGCCCCGAGGCGTCTTCACCCTACGAGCAGTACTTC,CASSPEASSPYEQYF,TRBV9,TRBJ2-7,NA,NA
TGCAGCGTCCAGACAGGTGGAGAAAAACTGTTTTTT,CSVQTGGEKLFF,TRBV29-1,TRBJ1-4,once,NA
TGTGCCAGCGTCCCAGGGTTTGGAAACACCATATATTTT,CASVPGFGNTIYF,TRBV19,TRBJ1-3,NA,NA
TGTGCCAGCAGCTCCCCAGGGGTTAGGAACTATGGCTACACCTTC,CASSSPGVRNYGYTF,TRBV5-4,TRBJ1-2,NA,NA
TGTGCCAGCAGCTCCGGACAGGGAAGTCAGCCCCAGCATTTT,CASSSGQGSQPQHF,TRBV7-2,TRBJ1-5,NA,TRBD1
TGTGCCAGCAGCACAGACAGGGGGCAGGACTATGGCTACACCTTC,CASSTDRGQDYGYTF,TRBV7-2,TRBJ1-2,once,TRBD1
TGTGCCAGCAGCCTCGCGATCTCTGGAAACACCATATATTTT,CASSLAISGNTIYF,TRBV11-3,TRBJ1-3,NA,NA
TGCGCCAGCAGCCAGGTCCCGTCAGGGGGCTCCTACGAGCAGTACTTC,CASSQVPSGGSYEQYF,TRBV4-1,TRBJ2-7,NA,TRBD1
TGCGCCAGCAGCTCAGGACAGAGGAATTCCGGGGAGCTGTTTTTT,CASSSGQRNSGELFF,TRBV5-1,TRBJ2-2,NA,NA
TGTGCCAGCAGCTGGGGACAAACCGCGAACACCGGGGAGCTGTTTTTT,CASSWGQTANTGELFF,TRBV7-9,TRBJ2-2,NA,NA
TGTGCCAGCAGCTTAGACCAGGGGAGGGGAGAGACCCAGTACTTC,CASSLDQGRGETQYF,TRBV7-2,TRBJ2-5,NA,NA
TGTGCCATCAGCCCAGGCGACCCAACTAATGAAAAACTGTTTTTT,CAISPGDPTNEKLFF,TRBV10-3,TRBJ1-4,NA,NA
TGTGCCAGTAGTATACGCGGGCCAACGACTGAAGCTTTCTTT,CASSIRGPTTEAFF,TRBV19,TRBJ1-1,once,NA
TGTGCCAGCAGCCCGGGCGGGGGGTATGGTGAAGCTTTCTTT,CASSPGGGYGEAFF,TRBV3-1/TRBV3-2,TRBJ1-1,NA,NA
TGCGCCAGCAGCCCGACCGGTAGCGGGGGTTCCACAGATACGCAGTATTTT,CASSPTGSGGSTDTQYF,TRBV4-1,TRBJ2-3,NA,TRBD2
TGTGCCAGCAGTCGGACTAGGGCAATGGATGAGCAGTTCTTC,CASSRTRAMDEQFF,TRBV7-2,TRBJ2-1,NA,TRBD2
TGTGCCAGCAGCCGGAATGGCGGGGGGGCAAACACCGGGGAGCTGTTTTTT,CASSRNGGGANTGELFF,TRBV5-4,TRBJ2-2,NA,TRBD2
TGTGCCAGCAGCCAGGAGGGGCGGTCACCCCTCCACTTT,CASSQEGRSPLHF,TRBV7-6,TRBJ1-6,NA,NA
TGTGCCAGCAGTGAAACAGGAACTCCGAGGAGTAATGAAAAACTGTTTTTT,CASSETGTPRSNEKLFF,TRBV6-1,TRBJ1-4,NA,NA
TGTGCCAGCAGCTTGGGGGGGGCCCTCCTCACAGATACGCAGTATTTT,CASSLGGALLTDTQYF,TRBV13,TRBJ2-3,NA,NA
TGTGCCAGCAGGACAAGCTCGAGTAGCGGGGGGGTGGGTACGCAGTATTTT,CASRTSSSSGGVGTQYF,TRBV11-3,TRBJ2-3,NA,TRBD2
TGTGCCTGGAGCCAGGACATCTCAGGGTCACCCCTCCACTTT,CAWSQDISGSPLHF,TRBV30,TRBJ1-6,NA,NA
TGTGCCAGTAGTGGGGACAGTTTAATAGGTCAAAAACTGTTTTTT,CASSGDSLIGQKLFF,TRBV19,TRBJ1-4,NA,TRBD1
TGTGCCAGCAGTGGCCTCCGCGGGGGAAATGCCCCGAGAGCTGGAAACACCATATATTTT,CASSGLRGGNAPRAGNTIYF,TRBV6-1,TRBJ1-3,few,NA
TGTGCCAGCAGTTTACGACATAGGGCTTTCTTT,CASSLRHRAFF,TRBV28,TRBJ1-1,NA,NA
TGTGCCAGCAGCACCGGGGACAGGGTTTTTTCCGGGGAGCTGTTTTTT,CASSTGDRVFSGELFF,TRBV7-3,TRBJ2-2,NA,TRBD1